This passage covers 32 T cell receptor beta chains from one sample sequenced in a study of somatic mutations in cytotoxic T cells in rheumatoid arthritis. Generated by immunoSEQ multiplex PCR, the TCRdb table keeps only in-frame clones and is missing some. The sample holds around 15,000 clones, roughly 87% seen once. Sequencing used CD8+ T cells sorted from blood. The receptor source for this set is an adult with rheumatoid arthritis.

The chain carries TRBV27 and TRBJ2-5; D gene uncertain. This CDR3 comprises 15 residues. Germline assignment: CDR1 MNHEY and CDR2 SMNVEV (reference sequence). V dropped 2 bases and J dropped 0 bases, with 10 bases sitting between them. The DNA for the CDR3 is TGTGCCAGCAGTTTAGCGGCGATGTACCAAGAGACCCAGTACTTC. It translates to CASSLAAMYQETQYF.

Concerning this clone itself: This CDR3 is also generated by other DNA sequences in the sample. V is TRBV9 and J is TRBJ1-5; D is ambiguous. The CDR3 length is 13 residues. Trimming stripped 0 bases from V and 0 bases from J, with 1 base between. The germline V gene has CDR1 SGDLS and CDR2 YYNGEE. The CDR3 DNA follows: TGTGCCAGCAGCGTAGGTAGCAATCAGCCCCAGCATTTT. It translates to CASSVGSNQPQHF.

The rearrangement joins TRBV27 to TRBJ2-1, with 8 nucleotides matching TRBD1. The junction had 9 bases not matched to a gene; V was cut back by 5 bases and J by 6 bases. Germline-derived CDR1 and CDR2 are MNHEY and SMNVEV (reference sequence). This CDR3 has 15 amino acids. The CDR3 bases are TGTGCCAGCAGTCCGGGACAGGATTTGGGCAATGAGCAGTTCTTC. Translating it yields CASSPGQDLGNEQFF.

V usage is TRBV28 and J usage is TRBJ1-5; D is unclear. Germline values: CDR1 MDHEN, CDR2 SYDVKM. The CDR3 is 15 amino acids. The V gene lost 6 bases and the J gene lost 7 bases, with 19 bases spanning the gap. The CDR3: CASSPGGSFGQPQHF. CDR3 nucleotide sequence: TGTGCCAGCAGCCCGGGAGGCAGCTTTGGGCAGCCCCAGCATTTT.

This chain joins TRBV4-1 and TRBJ1-5; weak D call: TRBD1 (6 bases). Germline V lookup: CDR1 MGHRA, CDR2 YSYEKL. This CDR3 has 13 amino acids. The ends were cut back, 3 bases at V and 7 bases at J, with 10 bases in the middle. The CDR3 loop is CASSQAGEQPQHF. In DNA form, the CDR3 reads TGCGCCAGCAGCCAGGCAGGGGAACAGCCCCAGCATTTT.

The chain recombines TRBV19 with TRBJ1-1; 11 bases are a match to TRBD1. This CDR3 contains 14 residues. Germline V gene data show CDR1 as LNHDA and CDR2 as SQIVND (reference sequence). V trimming: 3 bases; J trimming: 5 bases; junction bases outside the gene matches: 2. CDR3 loop: CASSIGTGGTEAFF. The CDR3 coding sequence is TGTGCCAGTAGTATTGGGACAGGGGGAACTGAAGCTTTCTTT.

The gene calls are TRBV19 and TRBJ1-1; D call uncertain. Germline assignment: CDR1 LNHDA and CDR2 SQIVND (reference sequence). The CDR3 has 12 amino acids. Trimming cost V 7 bases and J 1 base, with 7 bases left between them. The CDR3 is CASIYGNTEAFF. DNA for the CDR3: TGTGCCAGTATTTACGGGAACACTGAAGCTTTCTTT.

V and J are TRBV4-1 and TRBJ2-7; 8 positions match TRBD1. The CDR3 has 14 residues. V was clipped by 3 bases and J by 4 bases; unmatched bases: 5. Germline V gene lookup returns CDR1 MGHRA and CDR2 YSYEKL. Here the CDR3 reads CASSQPGTGYEQYF. The CDR3 coding sequence is TGCGCCAGCAGCCAGCCTGGGACAGGATACGAGCAGTACTTC.

This clone appeared a few times. The chain carries TRBV4-2 and TRBJ1-2; no reliable D call. Trimming cost V 1 base and J 7 bases, with 7 bases left between them. The CDR3 has 12 residues. The germline V gene has CDR1 LGHNA and CDR2 YNFKEQ. CDR3 protein: CASSQGEGGYTF. CDR3 nucleotide sequence: TGTGCCAGCAGCCAAGGGGAGGGTGGCTACACCTTC.

V gene TRBV4-2 combines with J gene TRBJ2-3; D is uncertain. With 0 bases removed from V and 0 bases from J, the gap between germline ends came to 10 bases. Germline V gene sequence: CDR1 LGHNA, CDR2 YNFKEQ. The CDR3 has 16 residues. The CDR3: CASSQDPAVSTDTQYF. As DNA, the CDR3 is TGTGCCAGCAGCCAAGATCCGGCAGTCAGCACAGATACGCAGTATTTT.

The chain employs TRBV7-8 and TRBJ2-3; D is ambiguous. Trimming left V 7 bases short and J 3 bases short, with 14 bases between. Germline CDR1 is SGHVS and CDR2 is FQNEAQ. The CDR3 covers 14 residues. CDR3 in amino acids: CASNFAQLTDTQYF. As DNA, the CDR3 is TGTGCCAGCAACTTTGCCCAGCTTACAGATACGCAGTATTTT. Together with reference TRBV7-8 and TRBJ2-3, the CDR3 gives the full variable domain: GAGVSQSPRYKVAKRGQDVALRCDPISGHVSLFWYQQALGQGPEFLTYFQNEAQLDKSGLPSDRFFAERPEGSVSTLKIQRTQQEDSAVYLCASNFAQLTDTQYFGPGTRLTVL.

The chain has TRBV4-1 and TRBJ1-1; possible D gene TRBD1, 5 bases. With 3 bases removed from V and 4 bases from J, the gap between germline ends came to 18 bases. Germline-derived CDR1 and CDR2 are MGHRA and YSYEKL. The CDR3 extends over 16 amino acids. The CDR3 region is CASSQGHVGVTTEAFF. CDR3 nucleotides: TGCGCCAGCAGCCAGGGCCACGTAGGGGTAACCACTGAAGCTTTCTTT.

This sequence joins TRBV4-1 and TRBJ2-2, with D hard to call. Trimming shortened V by 1 base and J by 1 base, and 4 bases separated the two germline ends. In germline, CDR1 is MGHRA, CDR2 YSYEKL. The CDR3 has 14 residues. Here the CDR3 DNA reads TGCGCCAGCAGCCAAGCTATGAACACCGGGGAGCTGTTTTTT. Translated: CASSQAMNTGELFF.

This clone is categorized as medium-sized. The chain carries TRBV7-9 and TRBJ1-2; D is unclear. The germline gives CDR1 SEHNR, CDR2 FQNEAQ (reference sequence). V shed 5 bases and J shed 0 bases, with 7 bases lying between them. The CDR3 covers 13 residues. CDR3: CASSLPTNYGYTF. CDR3 nucleotide sequence: TGTGCCAGCAGCCTCCCAACTAACTATGGCTACACCTTC.

The genes are TRBV2 and TRBJ2-5; a weak D match, TRBD2 (5 bases). V lost 5 bases and J 3 bases, leaving 13 bases between the germline ends. Germline CDR1 SNHLY, CDR2 FYNNEI. The CDR3 extends over 14 amino acids. CDR3: CASSSWTGKETQYF. The CDR3 DNA reads as TGTGCCAGCAGTAGCTGGACGGGGAAAGAGACCCAGTACTTC.

The CDR3 reads CASSTAQDNLRTSGLYF. The CDR3 DNA reads TGTGCCAGCAGCACCGCTCAAGACAATTTAAGGACTAGCGGCCTGTACTTC. The V gene is TRBV13, the J gene TRBJ2-7; 10 bases map to TRBD2. Germline values: CDR1 PRHDT, CDR2 FYEKMQ (reference sequence). This CDR3 contains 17 residues. Losses at the gene ends were 5 bases for V and 12 bases for J; bases not matched to a gene: 22.

The chain links TRBV2 to TRBJ2-1; 7 bases fit TRBD1. The CDR3 has 14 residues. Germline lookup yields CDR1 SNHLY and CDR2 FYNNEI. The trim removed 8 bases at V and 7 bases at J, leaving 11 bases unmatched. The CDR3 DNA follows: TGTGCCAGCCCCTCCCGGGACAGAGGGAATGAGCAGTTCTTC. As protein: CASPSRDRGNEQFF. Full variable domain (missing parts from reference TRBV2 and TRBJ2-1): EPEVTQTPSHQVTQMGQEVILRCVPISNHLYFYWYRQILGQKVEFLVSFYNNEISEKSEIFDDQFSVERPDGSNFTLKIRSTKLEDSAMYFCASPSRDRGNEQFFGPGTRLTVL.

V is TRBV29-1 and J is TRBJ2-7; D is uncertain. From germline, CDR1 is SQVTM and CDR2 ANQGSEA. V lost 4 bases and J lost 5, with 12 bases in between. The CDR3 has 12 residues. The CDR3 nucleotides read TGCAGCGTTGGATGGGTTGGGAACGAGCAGTACTTC. Its translation: CSVGWVGNEQYF.

J is TRBJ2-1 and V is TRBV5-3; TRBD1 is a possible D gene (5 bases). Being an ORF, TRBV5-3 has a function that is uncertain. The CDR3 has 13 residues. The germline V and J ends were trimmed by 6 bases and 2 bases, with 9 bases remaining between them. DNA for the CDR3: TGTGCCAGAACCCTAGGGGCCTACAATGAGCAGTTCTTC. It yields the protein CARTLGAYNEQFF.

A few counts support this clone. CDR3 sequence reads: CASSVGYGYTF. CDR3 sequence (DNA): TGTGCCAGCAGCGTGGGATATGGCTACACCTTC. This chain joins TRBV7-9 and TRBJ1-2; unclear D gene. Per germline, CDR1 SEHNR and CDR2 FQNEAQ (reference sequence). The CDR3 is made up of 11 amino acids. The V end lost 5 bases, the J end lost 5 bases, and 6 bases lay between the germline ends.

This chain links TRBV7-9 with TRBJ2-1, with 11 bases identical to TRBD2. Unmatched junction bases numbered 4, after V lost 3 bases and J lost 6 bases. This CDR3 is built from 15 residues. Germline CDR1 and CDR2: SEHNR and FQNEAQ (reference sequence). The CDR3 DNA sequence: TGTGCCAGCAGCTTTAGCGGGGGGGCCTTCAATGAGCAGTTCTTC. It codes for CASSFSGGAFNEQFF.

The rearrangement joins TRBV4-2 to TRBJ1-1; D gene uncertain. The CDR3 loop spans 15 amino acids. V lost 0 bases and J lost 1, with 9 bases in between. Germline CDR1 LGHNA, CDR2 YNFKEQ. The DNA for the CDR3 is TGTGCCAGCAGCCAAGATGAGACGGAGAACACTGAAGCTTTCTTT. Amino acids: CASSQDETENTEAFF.

The rearrangement uses TRBV4-3 and TRBJ2-5, with 8 bases identical to TRBD2. The V segment lost 8 bases and the J segment 5 bases; nucleotides outside the gene matches: 10. The CDR3 consists of 14 residues. Germline CDR1 reads LGHNA; CDR2 reads YSLEER. CDR3 protein: CASGNSGEVETQYF. The CDR3 region has the DNA TGCGCCAGCGGTAATAGCGGGGAGGTCGAGACCCAGTACTTC.

This clone was counted a few times. V and J are TRBV28 and TRBJ1-1; D is possibly TRBD1 (5 bases). The germline V gene has CDR1 MDHEN and CDR2 SYDVKM. The ends were cut back, 2 bases at V and 9 bases at J, with 10 bases in the middle. CDR3 length equals 12 residues. The CDR3 coding sequence is TGTGCCAGCAGTTTACTGAAGGGGAAAGCTTTCTTT. Protein product: CASSLLKGKAFF.

Concerning this clone itself: The sample carries other DNA sequences with the same CDR3. This chain joins TRBV6-1 and TRBJ1-2; possible D gene TRBD1, 6 bases. CDR1 is MNHNS, CDR2 SASEGT, per germline. V lost 6 bases and J 5 bases, leaving 16 bases between the germline ends. There are 14 residues in the CDR3. For the CDR3, the DNA is TGTGCCAGCAGCACTACAGGGAGTGGGTATGGCTACACCTTC. It is translated as CASSTTGSGYGYTF.

This clone came up a few times. The CDR3 nucleotides read TGTGCCAGCAGCCCGCCGGGCCCCACTGAAGCTTTCTTT. It specifies CASSPPGPTEAFF. The chain links TRBV7-9 to TRBJ1-1; no definite D call. V lost 5 bases and J lost 4, with 11 bases in between. Per germline, CDR1 SEHNR and CDR2 FQNEAQ (reference sequence). The CDR3 runs 13 residues.

This clone was found a few times. The chain joins TRBV7-2 to TRBJ1-5; D perhaps matches TRBD1 (6 bases). Trimming cost V 4 bases and J 6 bases, with 16 bases left between them. The CDR3 totals 15 residues. The germline V gene has CDR1 SGHTA and CDR2 FQGNSA. The CDR3 protein is CASSSRTELGQPQHF. The CDR3 region has the DNA TGTGCCAGCAGCTCTCGGACAGAGCTGGGTCAGCCCCAGCATTTT.

This chain joins TRBV4-2 and TRBJ1-5; D is unclear. This CDR3 is built from 15 residues. The germline CDR1 and CDR2 sequences are LGHNA and YNFKEQ. V dropped 4 bases and J dropped 5 bases, with 15 bases sitting between them. The CDR3 region has the DNA TGTGCCAGCAGCCGGAATCTTGGTTGGGATCAGCCCCAGCATTTT. Translation gives CASSRNLGWDQPQHF.

This rearrangement joins TRBV4-2 to TRBJ1-5; D uncertain. From germline, CDR1 is LGHNA and CDR2 YNFKEQ. The V and J ends lost 1 base and 0 bases respectively, with 4 bases between them. The CDR3 is 14 residues long. CDR3 in DNA: TGTGCCAGCAGCCAAGGGGATAGCAATCAGCCCCAGCATTTT. It specifies CASSQGDSNQPQHF.

The chain couples TRBV7-3 to TRBJ2-1, with TRBD2 matching over 8 bases. CDR1 is SGHTA and CDR2 is FQGTGA in the germline V gene. V lost 5 bases to trimming and J lost 1 base; unmatched junction nucleotides: 16. This CDR3 has 19 amino acids. DNA for the CDR3: TGTGCCAGCAGCCCGACGGGGACTAGGGCCTATTGGTCCTACAATGAGCAGTTCTTC. Its protein product is CASSPTGTRAYWSYNEQFF.

The J gene is TRBJ1-2, the V gene TRBV7-6, with 8 bases lining up with TRBD1. CDR1 is SGHVS and CDR2 is FNYEAQ in the germline V gene. V gave up 4 bases and J gave up 5 bases; unmatched junction bases: 9. The CDR3 runs to 15 residues. The CDR3 coding sequence is TGTGCCAGCAGCTCCACGACAGGGGCCAGGTATGGCTACACCTTC. Translated, it gives CASSSTTGARYGYTF.

This clone is a singleton in its sample. In nucleotides, the CDR3 is TGTGCCAGCAGCCACGACCCGCTGGGTGGGGCCAACGTCCTGACTTTC. The encoded protein is CASSHDPLGGANVLTF. This chain links TRBV5-8 with TRBJ2-6; D is uncertain. The CDR3 has 16 amino acids. CDR1 and CDR2 (germline): SGHTS, YDEGEE. V was trimmed by 4 bases and J by 3 bases, leaving 14 bases between them.